This is a list of T cell receptor beta chains from one sample in a study of cytomegalovirus exposure and HLA in healthy donors. Some clones are missing from TCRdb's copy, which holds only in-frame ones; the method was immunoSEQ multiplex PCR. Among 280,000 or so clones listed, roughly 89% were seen once. The sample comprised PBMCs. The receptors come from a woman under 30 in good health and CMV-seronegative. CDR3s include the opening cysteine and the closing phenylalanine or tryptophan. Each record gives: V gene, CDR3 protein.

TRBV10-3,CAISDRGQGYTF
TRBV13,CASREFRGTEAFF
TRBV5-1,CASSSTTSGNNEQFF
TRBV5-6,CASSLGGLAGVVTGELFF
TRBV27,CASRPGAGNTEAFF
TRBV30,CAWSSRTGILYGYTF
TRBV11-3,CASSLGRGDTDTQYF
TRBV4-2,CASSQLAGDTDTQYF
TRBV6-5,CASSGTGGNGLGYTF
TRBV5-6,CASSLSLGSLNEKLFF
TRBV7-6,CASSFSAGSGEQYF
TRBV2,CASSGNRVGRNQPQHF
TRBV7-2,CASRSGSNYNSPLHF
TRBV29-1,CSVRDSEAFF
TRBV6-1,CASSVDSPPPPTQYF